The clone carrying this TCR beta chain turned up a few times. This entry belongs to a study of long-term antiretroviral therapy in people with HIV. The germline V gene has CDR1 MNHEY and CDR2 SVGAGI. The CDR3 consists of 13 residues. The V and J ends lost 7 bases and 2 bases respectively, with 12 bases between them. Version v3.0 of the immunoSEQ assay was performed at survey level. TCRdb's copy holds only in-frame clones and misses some; the assay was immunoSEQ multiplex PCR. This sample has 20,000 to 25,000 clones, with 60% to 80% found just once. The V call is TRBV6-5, the J call TRBJ2-7; perhaps TRBD2 as D (6 bases). The receptor comes from a woman aged 40 to 50 with HIV. The sample was unsorted PBMCs, taken less than 1.8 years before starting antiretroviral therapy. DNA for the CDR3: TGTGCCAGCAAATCGGGGGTTGCCTACGAGCAGTACTTC. Its translation is CASKSGVAYEQYF.